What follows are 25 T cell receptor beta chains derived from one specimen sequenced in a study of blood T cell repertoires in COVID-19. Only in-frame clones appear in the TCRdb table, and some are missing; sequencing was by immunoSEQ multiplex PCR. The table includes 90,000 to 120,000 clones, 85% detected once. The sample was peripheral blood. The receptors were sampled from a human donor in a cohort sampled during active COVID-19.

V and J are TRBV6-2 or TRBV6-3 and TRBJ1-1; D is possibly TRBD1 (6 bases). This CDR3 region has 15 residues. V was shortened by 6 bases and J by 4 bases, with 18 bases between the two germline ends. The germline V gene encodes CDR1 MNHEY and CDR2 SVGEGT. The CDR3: CASSRPGTFGTEAFF. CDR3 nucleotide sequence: TGTGCCAGCAGCCGTCCCGGGACATTCGGCACTGAAGCTTTCTTT.

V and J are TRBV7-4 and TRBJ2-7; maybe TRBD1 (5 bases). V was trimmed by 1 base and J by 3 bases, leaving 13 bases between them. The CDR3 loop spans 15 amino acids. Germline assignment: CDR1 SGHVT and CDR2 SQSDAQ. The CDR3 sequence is CASSLVIVQGYEQYF. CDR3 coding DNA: TGTGCCAGCAGCTTAGTTATTGTTCAGGGCTACGAGCAGTACTTC. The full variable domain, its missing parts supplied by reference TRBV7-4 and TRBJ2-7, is GAGVSQSPRYKVAKRGRDVALRCDSISGHVTLYWYRQTLGQGSEVLTYSQSDAQRDKSGRPSGRFSAERPERSVSTLKIQRTEQGDSAVYLCASSLVIVQGYEQYFGPGTRLTVT.

This CDR3 reads CASSYGGGNTEAFF. The CDR3 bases are TGTGCCAGCAGTTACGGGGGGGGGAACACTGAAGCTTTCTTT. This rearrangement joins TRBV6-5 to TRBJ1-1, with D tentatively TRBD1 (5 bases). V lost 2 bases and J lost 1, with 8 bases in between. The CDR3 spans 14 residues. Germline CDR1 reads MNHEY; CDR2 reads SVGAGI.

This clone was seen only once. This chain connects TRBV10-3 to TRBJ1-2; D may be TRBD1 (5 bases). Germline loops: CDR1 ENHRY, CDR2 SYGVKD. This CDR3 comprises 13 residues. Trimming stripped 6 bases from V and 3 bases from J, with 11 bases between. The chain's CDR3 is CAISAGTYYGYTF. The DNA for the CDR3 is TGTGCCATCAGCGCCGGGACTTACTATGGCTACACCTTC.

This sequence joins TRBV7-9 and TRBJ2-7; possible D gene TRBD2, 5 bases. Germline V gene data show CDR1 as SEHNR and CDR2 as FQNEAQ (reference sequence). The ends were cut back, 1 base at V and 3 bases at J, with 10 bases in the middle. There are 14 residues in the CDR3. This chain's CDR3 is CASSLVKGDYEQYF. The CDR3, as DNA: TGTGCCAGCAGCTTAGTTAAGGGAGACTACGAGCAGTACTTC.

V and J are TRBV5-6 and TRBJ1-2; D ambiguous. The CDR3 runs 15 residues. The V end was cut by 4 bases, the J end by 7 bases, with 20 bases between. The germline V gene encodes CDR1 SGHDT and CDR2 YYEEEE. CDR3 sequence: CASSKIEQKVLGYTF. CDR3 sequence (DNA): TGTGCCAGCAGCAAAATAGAACAGAAGGTCCTTGGCTACACCTTC.

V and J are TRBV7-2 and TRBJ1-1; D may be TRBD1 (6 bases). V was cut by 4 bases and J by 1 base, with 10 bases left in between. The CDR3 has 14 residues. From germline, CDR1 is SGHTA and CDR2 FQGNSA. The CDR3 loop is CASSSETGNTEAFF. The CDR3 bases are TGTGCCAGCAGCTCCGAGACAGGGAACACTGAAGCTTTCTTT.

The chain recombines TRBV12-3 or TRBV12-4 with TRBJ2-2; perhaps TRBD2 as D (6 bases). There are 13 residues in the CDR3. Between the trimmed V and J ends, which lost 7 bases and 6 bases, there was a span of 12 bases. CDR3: CASTSGVSGELFF. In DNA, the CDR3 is TGTGCCAGCACCTCGGGGGTATCCGGGGAGCTGTTTTTT.

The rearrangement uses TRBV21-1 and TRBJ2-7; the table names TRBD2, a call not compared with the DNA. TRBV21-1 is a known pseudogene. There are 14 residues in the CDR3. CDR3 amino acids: CASVGGIVAYEQYF. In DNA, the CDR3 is TGTGCCAGCGTCGGGGGGATCGTTGCCTACGAGCAGTACTTC.

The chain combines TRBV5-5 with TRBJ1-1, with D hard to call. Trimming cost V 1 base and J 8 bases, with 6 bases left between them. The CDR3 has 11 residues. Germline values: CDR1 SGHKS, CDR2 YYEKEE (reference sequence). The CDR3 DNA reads TGTGCCAGCAGCTTGTACGGGGAAGCTTTCTTT. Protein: CASSLYGEAFF. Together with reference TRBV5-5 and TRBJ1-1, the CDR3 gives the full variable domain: DAGVTQSPTHLIKTRGQQVTLRCSPISGHKSVSWYQQVLGQGPQFIFQYYEKEERGRGNFPDRFSARQFPNYSSELNVNALLLGDSALYLCASSLYGEAFFGQGTRLTVV.

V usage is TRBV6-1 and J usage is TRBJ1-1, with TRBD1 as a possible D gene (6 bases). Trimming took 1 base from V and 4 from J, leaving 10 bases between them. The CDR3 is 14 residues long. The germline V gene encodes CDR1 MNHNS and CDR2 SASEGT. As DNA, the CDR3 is TGTGCCAGCAGTGAAGTGGGGGCGGGCACTGAAGCTTTCTTT. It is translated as CASSEVGAGTEAFF.

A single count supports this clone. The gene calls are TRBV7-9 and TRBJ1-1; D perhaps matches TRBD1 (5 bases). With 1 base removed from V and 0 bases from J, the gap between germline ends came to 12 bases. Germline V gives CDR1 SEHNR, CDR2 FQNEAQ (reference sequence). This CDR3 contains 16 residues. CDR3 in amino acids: CASSLDSGRMNTEAFF. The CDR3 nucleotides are TGTGCCAGCAGCTTAGACTCAGGGCGCATGAACACTGAAGCTTTCTTT.

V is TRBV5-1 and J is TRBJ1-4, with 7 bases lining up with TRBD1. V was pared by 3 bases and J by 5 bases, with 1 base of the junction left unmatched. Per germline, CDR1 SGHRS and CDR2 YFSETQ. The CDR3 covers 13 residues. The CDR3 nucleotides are TGCGCCAGCAGCTCGACAGGGAATGAAAAACTGTTTTTT. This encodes CASSSTGNEKLFF.

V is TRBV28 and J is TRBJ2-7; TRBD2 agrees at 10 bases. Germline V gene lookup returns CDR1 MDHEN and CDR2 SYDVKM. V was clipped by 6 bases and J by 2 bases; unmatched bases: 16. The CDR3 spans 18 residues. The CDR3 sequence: CASSPAGGLAVSTYEQYF. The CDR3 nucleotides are TGTGCCAGCAGCCCCGCGGGAGGACTAGCGGTATCAACCTACGAGCAGTACTTC.

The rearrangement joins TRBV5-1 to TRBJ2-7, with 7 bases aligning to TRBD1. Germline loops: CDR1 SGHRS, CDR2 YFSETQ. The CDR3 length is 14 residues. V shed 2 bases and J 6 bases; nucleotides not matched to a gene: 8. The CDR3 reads CASSFTGEAAEQYF. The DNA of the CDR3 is TGCGCCAGCAGCTTTACAGGGGAAGCGGCCGAGCAGTACTTC.

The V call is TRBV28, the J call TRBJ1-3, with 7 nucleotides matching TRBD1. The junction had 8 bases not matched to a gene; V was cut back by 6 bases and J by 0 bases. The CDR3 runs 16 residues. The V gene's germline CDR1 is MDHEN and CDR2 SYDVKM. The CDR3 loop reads CASRRSGGTSGNTIYF. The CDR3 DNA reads TGTGCCAGCAGACGATCAGGGGGGACCTCTGGAAACACCATATATTTT.

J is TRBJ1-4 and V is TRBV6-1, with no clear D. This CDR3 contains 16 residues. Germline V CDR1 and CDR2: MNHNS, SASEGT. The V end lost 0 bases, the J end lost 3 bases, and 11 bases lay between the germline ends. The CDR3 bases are TGTGCCAGCAGTGAAGCGCTTCTGACTTCTAATGAAAAACTGTTTTTT. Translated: CASSEALLTSNEKLFF.

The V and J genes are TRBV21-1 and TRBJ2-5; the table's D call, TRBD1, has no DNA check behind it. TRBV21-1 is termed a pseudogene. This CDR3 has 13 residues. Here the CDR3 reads CASNLTGLETQYF. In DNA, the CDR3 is TGTGCCAGCAACCTAACAGGGCTGGAGACCCAGTACTTC.

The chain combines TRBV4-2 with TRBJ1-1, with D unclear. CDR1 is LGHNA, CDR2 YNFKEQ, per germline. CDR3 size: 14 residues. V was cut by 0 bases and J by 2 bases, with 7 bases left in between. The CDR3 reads CASSQDLLNTEAFF. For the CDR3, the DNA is TGTGCCAGCAGCCAAGATCTCCTAAACACTGAAGCTTTCTTT.

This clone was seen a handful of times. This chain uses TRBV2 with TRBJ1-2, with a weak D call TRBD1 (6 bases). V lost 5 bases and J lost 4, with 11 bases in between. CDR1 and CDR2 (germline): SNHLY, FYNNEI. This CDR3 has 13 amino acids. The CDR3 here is CASSRTAFYGYTF. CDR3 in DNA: TGTGCCAGCAGTCGGACAGCCTTCTATGGCTACACCTTC. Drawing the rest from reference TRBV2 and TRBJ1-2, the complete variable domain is EPEVTQTPSHQVTQMGQEVILRCVPISNHLYFYWYRQILGQKVEFLVSFYNNEISEKSEIFDDQFSVERPDGSNFTLKIRSTKLEDSAMYFCASSRTAFYGYTFGSGTRLTVV.

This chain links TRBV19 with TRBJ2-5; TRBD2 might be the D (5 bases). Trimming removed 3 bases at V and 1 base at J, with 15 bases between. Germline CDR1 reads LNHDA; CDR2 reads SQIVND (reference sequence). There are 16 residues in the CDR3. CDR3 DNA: TGTGCCAGTAGTATTAGAGGCGGGCCCCCCCAAGAGACCCAGTACTTC. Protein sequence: CASSIRGGPPQETQYF.

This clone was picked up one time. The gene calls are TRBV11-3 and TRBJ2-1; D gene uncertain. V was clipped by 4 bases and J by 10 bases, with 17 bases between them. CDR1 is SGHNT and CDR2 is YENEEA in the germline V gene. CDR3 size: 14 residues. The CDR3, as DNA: TGTGCCAGCAGCTCGTCCCCTAGGATCCCCGAGCAGTTCTTC. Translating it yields CASSSSPRIPEQFF.

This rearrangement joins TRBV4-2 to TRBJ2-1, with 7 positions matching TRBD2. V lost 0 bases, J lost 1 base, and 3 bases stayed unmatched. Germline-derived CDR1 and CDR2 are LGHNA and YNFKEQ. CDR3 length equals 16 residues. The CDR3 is CASSQEAGGSYNEQFF. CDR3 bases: TGTGCCAGCAGCCAAGAGGCCGGGGGGTCCTACAATGAGCAGTTCTTC.

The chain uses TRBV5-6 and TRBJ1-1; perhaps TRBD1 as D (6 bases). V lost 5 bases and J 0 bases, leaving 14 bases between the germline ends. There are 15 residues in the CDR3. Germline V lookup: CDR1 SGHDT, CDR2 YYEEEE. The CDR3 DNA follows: TGTGCCAGCAGTTCGACGGGACAAATGAACACTGAAGCTTTCTTT. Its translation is CASSSTGQMNTEAFF.

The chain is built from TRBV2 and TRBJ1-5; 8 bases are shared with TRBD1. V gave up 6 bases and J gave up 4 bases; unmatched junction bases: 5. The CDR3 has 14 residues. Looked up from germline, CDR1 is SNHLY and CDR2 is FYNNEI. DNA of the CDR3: TGTGCCAGCAGCAAACAGGGGGAGAATCAGCCCCAGCATTTT. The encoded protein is CASSKQGENQPQHF.